The 5 T cell receptor beta chains in this list originate from one sample, sequenced in a study of response to subunit inactivated influenza vaccine. TCRdb re-derived calls from the RT-PCR reads in MiXCR, one entry per CDR3 protein. The sample shows around 790,000 distinct CDR3 sequences, about 20% of them seen only once. The sample in question was PBMCs from blood, obtained approximately 5 days after vaccination. These receptors came from a man in his fifties or sixties who received an inactivated influenza vaccine.

The V call is TRBV27, the J call TRBJ2-7; 14 nucleotides agree with TRBD2. Germline V gives CDR1 MNHEY, CDR2 SMNVEV (reference sequence). CDR3 length: 18 residues. J lost 3 bases, V lost 2 bases, and 9 bases had no gene match. The CDR3 protein is CASSLRLAGGTGIYEQYF. In DNA, the CDR3 is TGTGCCAGCAGTTTACGACTAGCGGGAGGGACCGGGATCTACGAGCAGTACTTC.

The chain links TRBV5-1 to TRBJ1-4; 12 nucleotides align to TRBD1. This CDR3 is 17 amino acids long. Trimming removed 5 bases from V and 7 bases from J; junction bases left unmatched: 12. Germline values: CDR1 SGHRS, CDR2 YFSETQ. This CDR3 is CASSDRDRGRRGEKLFF. CDR3 sequence (DNA): TGCGCCAGCAGTGACCGGGACAGGGGGCGCCGAGGTGAAAAACTGTTTTTT.

The chain employs TRBV4-3 and TRBJ2-4, with no clear D. CDR1 LGHNA and CDR2 YSLEER come from the germline V gene. CDR3 length equals 16 residues. Trimming took 0 bases from V and 0 from J, leaving 9 bases between them. CDR3 in amino acids: CASSQDWMIAKNIQYF. The CDR3 DNA reads TGCGCCAGCAGCCAAGATTGGATGATAGCCAAAAACATTCAGTACTTC.

The chain is built from TRBV20-1 and TRBJ2-1; no firm D call. With 8 bases removed from V and 6 bases from J, the gap between germline ends came to 5 bases. The CDR3 consists of 9 residues. From germline, CDR1 is DFQATT and CDR2 SNEGSKA (reference sequence). CDR3 nucleotides: TGCAGTCTGGCCAATGAGCAGTTCTTC. Its translation: CSLANEQFF.

This clonotype was recorded at least ten times. The chain has TRBV7-2 and TRBJ2-1; D gene uncertain. Germline CDR1 and CDR2: SGHTA and FQGNSA. V was cut by 5 bases and J by 6 bases, with 20 bases left in between. CDR3 length equals 16 residues. The CDR3, as DNA: TGTGCCAGCAGCCCCGCTGGCGTTTCGCCGGCCAATGAGCAGTTCTTC. It translates to CASSPAGVSPANEQFF.